The 4 T cell receptor beta chains presented below share a single source sample, sequenced in a study of response to subunit inactivated influenza vaccine. From the RT-PCR reads, TCRdb called clonotypes with MiXCR, one entry per CDR3 protein. The data show roughly 570,000 distinct CDR3 sequences, 10% to 15% seen once. The sequenced sample was PBMCs from blood, obtained around seven weeks after vaccination. These receptors came from a man aged 45-65 years who received an inactivated influenza vaccine.

Many counts were recorded for this clonotype. V is TRBV4-3 and J is TRBJ2-3; 11 bases line up with TRBD1. J was trimmed by 6 bases and V by 2 bases; bases with no gene match: 7. The germline CDR1 and CDR2 sequences are LGHNA and YSLEER. This CDR3 comprises 16 residues. CDR3 residues: CASSQTGTGGWDTQYF. The CDR3 DNA reads as TGCGCCAGCAGCCAAACCGGGACAGGGGGATGGGATACGCAGTATTTT.

The chain is built from TRBV29-1 and TRBJ2-3; unclear D gene. Germline V CDR1 and CDR2: SQVTM, ANQGSEA. Trimming took off 6 bases at V and 5 bases at J, with 9 bases between the two ends. CDR3 size: 11 residues. CDR3 nucleotides: TGCAGCGTGATACCGAGAGATACGCAGTATTTT. Residues: CSVIPRDTQYF.

This clonotype was seen only a few times. The V gene is TRBV11-1, the J gene TRBJ2-1; TRBD2 is a possible D gene (7 bases). Germline V gene lookup returns CDR1 SGHAT and CDR2 FQDESV (reference sequence). The CDR3 is 18 amino acids. With 2 bases removed from V and 3 bases from J, the gap between germline ends came to 20 bases. The CDR3 nucleotides are TGTGCCAGCAGCTTACGGCAATCAAGGGGGGGATTCTACAATGAGCAGTTCTTC. Protein sequence: CASSLRQSRGGFYNEQFF.

The chain links TRBV7-8 to TRBJ2-5; D is unclear. Trimming took 1 base from V and 5 from J, leaving 17 bases between them. The germline V gene has CDR1 SGHVS and CDR2 FQNEAQ. The CDR3 is 16 amino acids. CDR3 nucleotides: TGTGCCAGCAGCTTAGGTCTATCCGGTTGGGTTGAGACCCAGTACTTC. This encodes CASSLGLSGWVETQYF.